The 9 T cell receptor beta chains below all came from one sample that was sequenced in a study of blood T cell repertoires in COVID-19. Assay used: immunoSEQ multiplex PCR; TCRdb lists only in-frame clones, some missing. The sample has around 380,000 clones; roughly 86% are singletons. Sequencing was carried out using PBMCs or T cells enriched from blood (not recorded which). These receptors all stem from a man aged 30 to 45 who had recovered from COVID-19.

This clone showed up just once. This chain links TRBV3-1 (or the pseudogene TRBV3-2) with TRBJ1-5, with 9 nucleotides matching TRBD1. The CDR3 length is 19 residues. Unmatched junction bases numbered 18, after V lost 3 bases and J lost 6 bases. The germline gives CDR1 LGHDT, CDR2 YNNKEL (reference sequence). CDR3 protein: CASSHDHGTGRMVGQPQHF. The DNA for the CDR3 is TGTGCCAGCAGCCATGACCACGGGACAGGGAGGATGGTAGGTCAGCCCCAGCATTTT.

V usage is TRBV19 and J usage is TRBJ2-1; D not certain. V was pared by 3 bases and J by 2 bases, with 11 bases between. Germline CDR1 is LNHDA and CDR2 is SQIVND (reference sequence). The CDR3 has 15 amino acids. The CDR3 reads CASSITDSPYNEQFF. The CDR3, as DNA: TGTGCCAGTAGTATCACTGATTCACCCTACAATGAGCAGTTCTTC.

The chain joins TRBV5-6 to TRBJ1-1; TRBD1 aligns across 7 bases. V lost 4 bases to trimming and J lost 0 bases; unmatched junction nucleotides: 9. Germline V lookup: CDR1 SGHDT, CDR2 YYEEEE. The CDR3 sequence is 16 residues long. CDR3 bases: TGTGCCAGCAGCCCAGCAGGGGGTGGGGTGAACACTGAAGCTTTCTTT. This sequence encodes CASSPAGGGVNTEAFF.

This sequence joins TRBV6-5 and TRBJ2-7; D is uncertain. V was clipped by 7 bases and J by 0 bases, with 7 bases between them. This CDR3 region has 12 residues. The germline CDR1 and CDR2 sequences are MNHEY and SVGAGI. This CDR3 reads CASTVSSYEQYF. The CDR3 bases are TGTGCCAGCACGGTTAGCTCCTACGAGCAGTACTTC.

J is TRBJ2-5 and V is TRBV27, with TRBD2 identical over 7 bases. The CDR3 runs 14 residues. Germline CDR1 and CDR2: MNHEY and SMNVEV (reference sequence). Trimming removed 7 bases from V and 5 bases from J; junction bases left unmatched: 10. CDR3 in DNA: TGTGCCAGCAAGGTCCTGGGGGGGAAGGAGACCCAGTACTTC. It is translated as CASKVLGGKETQYF.

The J gene is TRBJ2-7, the V gene TRBV10-3, with 7 bases lining up with TRBD1. This CDR3 comprises 14 residues. V shed 6 bases, J shed 3 bases, and the junction held 8 bases outside the gene matches. Germline-derived CDR1 and CDR2 are ENHRY and SYGVKD. CDR3 DNA sequence: TGTGCCATCAGAGCCGGGACAGATTTCTACGAGCAGTACTTC. Its translation: CAIRAGTDFYEQYF.

About this clone itself: The sample contains more than one DNA sequence encoding this CDR3. V usage is TRBV5-1 and J usage is TRBJ2-3, with TRBD2 as a possible D gene (6 bases). Deletions cut 3 bases from V and 0 bases from J, with 8 bases between. The length of the CDR3 is 14 residues. From germline, CDR1 is SGHRS and CDR2 YFSETQ. Here the CDR3 reads CASSWRDSTDTQYF. The CDR3 DNA reads TGCGCCAGCAGCTGGAGGGACAGCACAGATACGCAGTATTTT.

This clone turned up a few times. This rearrangement joins TRBV5-1 to TRBJ2-2; D is uncertain. V was shortened by 0 bases and J by 3 bases, with 12 bases between the two germline ends. The CDR3 is 16 amino acids. Germline CDR1 SGHRS, CDR2 YFSETQ. In DNA form, the CDR3 reads TGCGCCAGCAGCTTGGAAGCAATGGTGCACACCGGGGAGCTGTTTTTT. Its translation: CASSLEAMVHTGELFF. Complete variable domain (other parts from reference TRBV5-1 and TRBJ2-2): KAGVTQTPRYLIKTRGQQVTLSCSPISGHRSVSWYQQTPGQGLQFLFEYFSETQRNKGNFPGRFSGRQFSNSRSEMNVSTLELGDSALYLCASSLEAMVHTGELFFGEGSRLTVL.

The chain employs TRBV5-1 and TRBJ1-1, with 8 bases matching TRBD1. J gave up 7 bases and V 2 bases, and 7 bases lay outside the gene matches. Looked up from germline, CDR1 is SGHRS and CDR2 is YFSETQ. The CDR3 length is 14 residues. CDR3: CASSFRGLVDEAFF. In DNA form, the CDR3 reads TGCGCCAGCAGCTTCAGGGGGCTTGTAGATGAAGCTTTCTTT.